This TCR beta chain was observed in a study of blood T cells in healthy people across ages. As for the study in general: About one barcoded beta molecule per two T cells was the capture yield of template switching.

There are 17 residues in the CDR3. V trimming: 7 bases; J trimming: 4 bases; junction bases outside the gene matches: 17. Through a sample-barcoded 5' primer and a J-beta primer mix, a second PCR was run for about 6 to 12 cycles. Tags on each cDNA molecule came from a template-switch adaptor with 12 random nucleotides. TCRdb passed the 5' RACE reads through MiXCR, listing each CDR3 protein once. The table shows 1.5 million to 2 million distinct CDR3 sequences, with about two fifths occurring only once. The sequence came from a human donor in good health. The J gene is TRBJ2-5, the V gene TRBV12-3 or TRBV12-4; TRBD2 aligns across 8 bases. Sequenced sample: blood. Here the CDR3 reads CASTLRAGENLRETQYF. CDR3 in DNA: TGTGCCAGCACCCTACGAGCGGGGGAGAACCTCCGAGAGACCCAGTACTTC.